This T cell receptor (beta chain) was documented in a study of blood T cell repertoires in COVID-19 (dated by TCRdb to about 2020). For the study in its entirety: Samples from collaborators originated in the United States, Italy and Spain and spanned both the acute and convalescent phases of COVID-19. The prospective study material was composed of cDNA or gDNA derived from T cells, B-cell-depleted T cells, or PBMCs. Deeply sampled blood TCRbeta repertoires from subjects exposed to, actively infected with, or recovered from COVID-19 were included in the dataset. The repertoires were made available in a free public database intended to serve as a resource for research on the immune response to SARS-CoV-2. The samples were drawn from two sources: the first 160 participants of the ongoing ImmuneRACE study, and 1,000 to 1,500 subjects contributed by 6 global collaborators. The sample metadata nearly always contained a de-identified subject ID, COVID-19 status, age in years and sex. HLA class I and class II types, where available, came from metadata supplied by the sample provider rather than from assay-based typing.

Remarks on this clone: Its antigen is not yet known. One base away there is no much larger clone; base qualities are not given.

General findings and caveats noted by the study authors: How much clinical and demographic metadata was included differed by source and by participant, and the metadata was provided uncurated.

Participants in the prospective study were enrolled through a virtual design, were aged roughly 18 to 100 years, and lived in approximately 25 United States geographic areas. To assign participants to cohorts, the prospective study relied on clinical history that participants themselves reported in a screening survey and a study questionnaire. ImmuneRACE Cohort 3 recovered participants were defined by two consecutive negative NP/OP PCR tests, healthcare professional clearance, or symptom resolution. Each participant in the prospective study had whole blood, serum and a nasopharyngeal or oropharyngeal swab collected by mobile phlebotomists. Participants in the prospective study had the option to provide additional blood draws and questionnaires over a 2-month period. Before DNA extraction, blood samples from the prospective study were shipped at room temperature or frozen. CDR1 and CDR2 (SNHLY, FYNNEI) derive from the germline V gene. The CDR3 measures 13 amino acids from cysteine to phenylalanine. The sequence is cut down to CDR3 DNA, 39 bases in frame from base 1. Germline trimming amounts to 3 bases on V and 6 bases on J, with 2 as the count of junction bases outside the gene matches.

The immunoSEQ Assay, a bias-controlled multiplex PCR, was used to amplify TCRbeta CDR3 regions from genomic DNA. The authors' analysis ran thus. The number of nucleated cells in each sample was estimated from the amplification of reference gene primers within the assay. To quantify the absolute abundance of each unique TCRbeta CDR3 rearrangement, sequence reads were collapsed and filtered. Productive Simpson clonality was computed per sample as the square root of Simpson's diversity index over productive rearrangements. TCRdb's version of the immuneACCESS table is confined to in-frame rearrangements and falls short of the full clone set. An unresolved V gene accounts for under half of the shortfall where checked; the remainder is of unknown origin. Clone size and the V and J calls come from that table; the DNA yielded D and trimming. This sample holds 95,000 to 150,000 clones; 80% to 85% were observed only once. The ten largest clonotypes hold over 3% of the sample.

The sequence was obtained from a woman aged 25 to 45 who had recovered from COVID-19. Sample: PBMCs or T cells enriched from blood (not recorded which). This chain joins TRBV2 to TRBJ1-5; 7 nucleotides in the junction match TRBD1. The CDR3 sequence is CASSDRGIQPQHF. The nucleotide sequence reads TGTGCCAGCAGTGACAGGGGGATTCAGCCCCAGCATTTT.